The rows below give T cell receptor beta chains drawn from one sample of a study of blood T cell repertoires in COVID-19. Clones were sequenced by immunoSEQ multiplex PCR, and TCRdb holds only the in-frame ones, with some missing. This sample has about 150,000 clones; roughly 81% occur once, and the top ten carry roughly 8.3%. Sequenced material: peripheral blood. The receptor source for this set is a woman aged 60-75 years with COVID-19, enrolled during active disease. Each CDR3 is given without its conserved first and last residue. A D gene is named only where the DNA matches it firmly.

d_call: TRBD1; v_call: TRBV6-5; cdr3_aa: ASRGQGGNQPQH
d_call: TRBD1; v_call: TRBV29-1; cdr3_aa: SVVDRGLATYEQY
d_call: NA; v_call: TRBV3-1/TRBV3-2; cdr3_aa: ASSLLGGLTDTQY
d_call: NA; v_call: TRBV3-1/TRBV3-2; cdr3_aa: ASSRGVLPSNTIY
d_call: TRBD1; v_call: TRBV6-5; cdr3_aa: ASSRPDRAGYT
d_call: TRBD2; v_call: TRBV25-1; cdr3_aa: ASSGSGGAKTGELF
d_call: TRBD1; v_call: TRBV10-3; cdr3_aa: AISESIFPGGDEQY
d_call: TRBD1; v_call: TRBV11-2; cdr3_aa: ASSVTGGGELF
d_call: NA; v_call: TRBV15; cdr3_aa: ATSSRTGPPHNEQF
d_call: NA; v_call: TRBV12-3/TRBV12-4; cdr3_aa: ASSQTEKLF
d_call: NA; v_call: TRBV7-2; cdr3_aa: ASSSGGPRETQY
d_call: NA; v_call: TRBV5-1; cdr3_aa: ASSLEPGFYGYT
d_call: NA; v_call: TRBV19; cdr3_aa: AIWDSATGELF
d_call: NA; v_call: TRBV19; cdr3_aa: ASSMGGDTEAF
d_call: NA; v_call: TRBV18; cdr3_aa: ASSPNYNTDTQY
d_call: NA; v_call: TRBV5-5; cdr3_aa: ASSSGTGTGNEKLF
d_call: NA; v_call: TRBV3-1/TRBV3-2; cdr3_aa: ASSPRGTEAF
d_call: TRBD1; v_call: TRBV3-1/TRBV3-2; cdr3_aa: ASSQARQGYGGYT
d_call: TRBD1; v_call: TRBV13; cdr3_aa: ASSLGGQGAPSYGYT
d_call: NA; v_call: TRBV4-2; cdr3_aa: ASSLGLGLDTIY
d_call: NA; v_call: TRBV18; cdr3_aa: ASSPTTAWGVNEQF
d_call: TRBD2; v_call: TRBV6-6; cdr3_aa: ASSHPPRASGGGYNEQF
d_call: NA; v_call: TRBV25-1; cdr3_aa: ASSGPLNTEAF
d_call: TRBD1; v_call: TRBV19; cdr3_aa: ASSILQGASYT
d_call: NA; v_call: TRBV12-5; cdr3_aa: ASGFERSPLH
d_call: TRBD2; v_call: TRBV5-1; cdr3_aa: ASSSESGSYNEQF
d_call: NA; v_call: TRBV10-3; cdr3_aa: AIGSGVTEAF
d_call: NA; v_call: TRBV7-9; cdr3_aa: ASPGRGRPGELF
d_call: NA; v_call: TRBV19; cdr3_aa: ASSRGTVGAGELF
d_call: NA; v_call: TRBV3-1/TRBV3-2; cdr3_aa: ASSQDRNEQF
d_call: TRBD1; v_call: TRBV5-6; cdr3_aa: ASSLEGTGVSGYYGYT
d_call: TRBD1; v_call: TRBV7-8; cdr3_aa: ASSVGQIETQY
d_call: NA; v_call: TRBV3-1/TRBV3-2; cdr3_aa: ASSQVAGTTNSPLH
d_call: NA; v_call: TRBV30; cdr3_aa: AWRRAGELF
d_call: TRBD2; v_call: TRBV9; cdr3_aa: ASSVVTSGGGYNEQF
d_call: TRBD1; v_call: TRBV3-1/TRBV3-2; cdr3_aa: ASSLPGGPNTEAF
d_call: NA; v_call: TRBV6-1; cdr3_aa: ASSEYFRSSYNEQF
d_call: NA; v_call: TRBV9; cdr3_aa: ASSLTGTPERSYEQY
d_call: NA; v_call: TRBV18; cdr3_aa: ASSPKQGTEAF
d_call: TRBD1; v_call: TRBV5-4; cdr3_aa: ASSAGGFGNTIY
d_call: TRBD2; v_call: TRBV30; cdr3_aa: AWSGNPGGNIQY
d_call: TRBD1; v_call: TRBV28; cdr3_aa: ASRSPTGAGAPLH
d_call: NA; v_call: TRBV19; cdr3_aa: ASMRGNTEAF
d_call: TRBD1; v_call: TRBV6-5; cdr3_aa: ASSWGQGMGNTEAF
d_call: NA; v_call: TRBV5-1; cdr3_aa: ASSFGGGETQY
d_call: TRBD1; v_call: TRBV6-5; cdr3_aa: ASRSRQGSYNEQF
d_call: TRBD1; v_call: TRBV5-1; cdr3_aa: ASSLYGQGAYEQY